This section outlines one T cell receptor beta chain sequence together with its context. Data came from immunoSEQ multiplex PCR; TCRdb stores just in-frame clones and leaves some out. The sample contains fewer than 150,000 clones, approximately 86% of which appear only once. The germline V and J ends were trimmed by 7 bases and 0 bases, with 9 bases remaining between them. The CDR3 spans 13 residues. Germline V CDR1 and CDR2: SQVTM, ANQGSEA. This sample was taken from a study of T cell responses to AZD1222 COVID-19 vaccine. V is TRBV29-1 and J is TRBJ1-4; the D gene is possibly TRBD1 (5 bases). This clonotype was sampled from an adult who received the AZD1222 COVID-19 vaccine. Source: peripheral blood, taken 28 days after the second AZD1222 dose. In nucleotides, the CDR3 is TGCAGCGCTCGACAGCCAACTAATGAAAAACTGTTTTTT. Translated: CSARQPTNEKLFF.